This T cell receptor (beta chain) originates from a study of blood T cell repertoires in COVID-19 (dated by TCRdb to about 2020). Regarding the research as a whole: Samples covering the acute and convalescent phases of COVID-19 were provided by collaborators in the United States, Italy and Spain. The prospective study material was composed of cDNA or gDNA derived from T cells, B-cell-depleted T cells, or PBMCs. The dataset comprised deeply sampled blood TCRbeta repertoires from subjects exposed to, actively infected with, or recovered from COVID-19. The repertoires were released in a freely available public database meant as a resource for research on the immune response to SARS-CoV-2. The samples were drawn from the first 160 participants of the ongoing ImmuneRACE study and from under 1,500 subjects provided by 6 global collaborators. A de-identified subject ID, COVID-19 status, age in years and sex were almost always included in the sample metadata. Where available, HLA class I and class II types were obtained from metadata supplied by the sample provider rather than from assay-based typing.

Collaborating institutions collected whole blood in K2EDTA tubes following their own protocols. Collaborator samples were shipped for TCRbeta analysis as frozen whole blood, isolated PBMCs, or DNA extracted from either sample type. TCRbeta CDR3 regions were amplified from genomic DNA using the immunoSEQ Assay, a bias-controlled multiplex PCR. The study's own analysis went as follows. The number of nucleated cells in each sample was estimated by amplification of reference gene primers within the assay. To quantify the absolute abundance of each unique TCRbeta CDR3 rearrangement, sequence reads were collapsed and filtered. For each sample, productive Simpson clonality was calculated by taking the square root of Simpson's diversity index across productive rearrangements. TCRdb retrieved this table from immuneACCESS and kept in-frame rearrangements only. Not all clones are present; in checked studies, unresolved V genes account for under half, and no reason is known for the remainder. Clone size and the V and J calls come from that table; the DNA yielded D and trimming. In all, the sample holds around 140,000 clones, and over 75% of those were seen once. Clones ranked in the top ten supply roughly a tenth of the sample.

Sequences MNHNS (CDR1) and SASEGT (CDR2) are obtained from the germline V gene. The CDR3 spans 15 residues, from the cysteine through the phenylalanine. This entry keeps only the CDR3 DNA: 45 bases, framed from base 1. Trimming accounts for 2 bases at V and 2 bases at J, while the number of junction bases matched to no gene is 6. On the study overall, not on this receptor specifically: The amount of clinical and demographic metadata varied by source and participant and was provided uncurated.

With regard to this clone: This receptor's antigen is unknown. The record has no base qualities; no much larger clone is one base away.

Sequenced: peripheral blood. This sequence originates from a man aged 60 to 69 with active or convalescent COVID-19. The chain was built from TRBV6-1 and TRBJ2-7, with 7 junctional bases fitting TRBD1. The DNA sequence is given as TGTGCCAGCAGTGAATGGGACAGAGCTACCTACGAGCAGTACTTC. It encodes CASSEWDRATYEQYF.